These T cell receptor beta chains were read from a single sample in a study of beta chain features in type 1 diabetes. Only in-frame clones appear in the TCRdb table, and some are missing; sequencing was by immunoSEQ multiplex PCR. The data show fewer than 650,000 clones, roughly a sixth seen once. Sequenced input: naive CD4+ T cells from blood. The receptors come from a man between 18 and 29 years old in good health. Both conserved end residues are part of each CDR3. The D gene is left open where the match is weak. Where a row states a size, it is once, few, many or the class of an expanded clone; other rows omit it.

clone_size j_call d_call v_call cdr3_nt cdr3_aa
NA TRBJ2-3 NA TRBV9 TGTGCCAGCAGCGTAGTCGGTCAGGGGTTAGATACGCAGTATTTT CASSVVGQGLDTQYF
few TRBJ2-5 NA TRBV9 TGTGCCAGCAGCGTAGGACCGGGACCACGATGGGAGACCCAGTACTTC CASSVGPGPRWETQYF
NA TRBJ1-3 NA TRBV7-8 TGTGCCAGCAGCCCCCCGGGAGGGGGGGCCTCCTCTGGAAACACCATATATTTT CASSPPGGGASSGNTIYF
once TRBJ2-7 TRBD1 TRBV9 TGTGCCAGCAGCGTAGGAGGGGTCACAGGGGGTAAAACCTACGAGCAGTACTTC CASSVGGVTGGKTYEQYF
few TRBJ2-3 TRBD1 TRBV18 TGTGCCAGCTCACAAGGACAGGGAAGAACAGATACGCAGTATTTT CASSQGQGRTDTQYF
NA TRBJ2-1 NA TRBV7-6 TGTGCCAGCAGCTCCATATTAGCCTCCTCCTACAATGAGCAGTTCTTC CASSSILASSYNEQFF
few TRBJ1-3 NA TRBV14 TGTGCCAGCAGCCAAGACTATTTAGGCTCTGGAAACACCATATATTTT CASSQDYLGSGNTIYF
NA TRBJ2-1 NA TRBV9 TGTGCCAGCAGCGTAGCACCCGTAAGCTCCTACAATGAGCAGTTCTTC CASSVAPVSSYNEQFF
NA TRBJ2-3 TRBD2 TRBV5-1 TGCGCCAGCATGAGCGGGGGCCCCACAGATACGCAGTATTTT CASMSGGPTDTQYF
few TRBJ2-7 NA TRBV5-1 TGCGCCAGCAGCTTGGAGGTTCGGGGCTACGAGCAGTACTTC CASSLEVRGYEQYF
NA TRBJ2-7 TRBD1 TRBV7-9 TGTGCCAGCAGCCCTCCCGGGACAGCCTCCTACGAGCAGTACTTC CASSPPGTASYEQYF
few TRBJ1-5 TRBD1 TRBV2 TGTGCCAGCAGCGGACAGGGAGGTAATCAGCCCCAGCATTTT CASSGQGGNQPQHF
few TRBJ1-1 NA TRBV5-1 TGCGCCAGCAGCTTGGCTGGGAACACTGAAGCTTTCTTT CASSLAGNTEAFF
NA TRBJ2-6 NA TRBV4-3 TGCGCCAGCAGCCAAGATGCGGGTGGGGGCTTCTCTGGGGCCAACGTCCTGACTTTC CASSQDAGGGFSGANVLTF
NA TRBJ1-2 NA TRBV5-6 TGTGCCAGCAGCCTCCGGACGGGGAACTATGGCTACACCTTC CASSLRTGNYGYTF
few TRBJ2-3 TRBD1 TRBV6-4 TGTGCCAGCAGTGCCCTCGGACAGGGGAGCACAGATACGCAGTATTTT CASSALGQGSTDTQYF
few TRBJ2-3 NA TRBV28 TGTGCCAGCAGTTGGACACAGGGAGTAGATACGCAGTATTTT CASSWTQGVDTQYF